The T cell receptor (beta chain) described here comes from a study of shared clonotypes between healthy human individuals. As defined, naive CD8 cells were CD45RO-negative and positively selected for CCR7, with terminally differentiated effector memory CD45RA+ cells excluded. CDR1 and CDR2 from the germline V gene are SGHAT and FQNNGV. Trimming took 2 bases from V and 0 from J, leaving 9 bases between them. The CDR3 covers 15 residues. Over several immunoSEQ plates, each subset's genomic DNA was distributed in even portions. Each sorted subset replicate got 200 ng genomic DNA, tens of thousands of genomes. Libraries were prepared by immunoSEQ multiplex PCR; TCRdb keeps only in-frame clonotypes and omits some of them. The sample includes roughly 2,000,000 clones, roughly 95% of them seen just once.

The sequencing sample was made of naive CD8+ T cells sorted from blood. The genes are TRBV11-2 and TRBJ2-3; a possible D gene is TRBD2 (5 bases). This TCR was sampled from a man younger than 35 in good health. The chain's CDR3 is CASSLRTGSTDTQYF. The CDR3 DNA follows: TGTGCCAGCAGCTTAAGGACGGGGAGCACAGATACGCAGTATTTT.